These 22 T cell receptor beta chains were sequenced from one sample in a study of T cells in women clearing cervical HPV infection. The assay was immunoSEQ multiplex PCR, and TCRdb's table has in-frame clones only and misses some. The sample data list roughly 30,000 clones. Source material: blood buffy coat. Receptors were obtained from a woman aged 18-70 years with a cervical HPV16 infection that either progressed to CIN3+ or cleared (not recorded which).

Comment on this clone: The CDR3 end is not reached by the read, which stops 3 residues before it; the germline J gene fills it in. V gene TRBV7-2 combines with J gene TRBJ1-2, with D maybe TRBD1 (6 bases). Germline CDR1 and CDR2: SGHTA and FQGNSA. The CDR3 extends over 16 amino acids. The CDR3 spells CASSLARDKGTLDYTF. The CDR3 DNA, read in part, is TGTGCCAGCAGCTTAGCTCGGGACAAAGGTACCCTCGAC.

Frequency places this clone as medium-sized. The read gets to within 3 residues of the CDR3 end, and the germline J gene fills in the rest. The rearrangement joins TRBV20-1 to TRBJ2-3, with 11 bases that match TRBD2. Germline V CDR1 and CDR2: DFQATT, SNEGSKA (reference sequence). The CDR3 has 17 amino acids. V lost 0 bases and J lost 2; bases outside the gene matches: 7. This CDR3 reads CSARDRSSGRVTDTQYF. Incomplete CDR3 DNA: TGCAGTGCTAGAGATCGTAGTAGCGGGAGGGTCACAGATACG.

Note on this clone: Sequencing ends 3 residues short of the CDR3 end; the germline J gene provides the rest. The chain couples TRBV30 to TRBJ2-2; TRBD2 might be the D (6 bases). The CDR3 runs 11 residues. V shed 5 bases and J shed 7 bases, with 8 bases lying between them. Germline CDR1 is GTSNPN and CDR2 is SVGIG (reference sequence). The CDR3 loop reads CAWDGGGELFF. CDR3 DNA, as far as it was read: TGTGCCTGGGACGGGGGCGGGGAG. The whole variable domain, remainder taken from reference TRBV30 and TRBJ2-2, is SQTIHQWPATLVQPVGSPLSLECTVEGTSNPNLYWYRQAAGRGLQLLFYSVGIGQISSEVPQNLSASRPQDRQFILSSKKLLLSDSGFYLCAWDGGGELFFGEGSRLTVL.

A note on this clone: The CDR3 is cut off 3 residues early in the read; its end comes from the germline J gene. The chain combines TRBV19 with TRBJ1-1, with D perhaps TRBD1 (6 bases). The CDR3 totals 14 residues. V was trimmed by 6 bases and J by 4 bases, leaving 15 bases between them. Germline values: CDR1 LNHDA, CDR2 SQIVND (reference sequence). The CDR3 region is CASRSGVKGTEAFF. CDR3 DNA (partial): TGTGCCAGTAGGTCAGGGGTGAAGGGCACTGAA.

Points on this clone: Read sequence stops 3 residues before the CDR3 end, and the germline J gene provides the missing end. The chain employs TRBV15 and TRBJ2-4; 10 bases are a match to TRBD1. Germline V lookup: CDR1 LNHNV, CDR2 YYDKDF (reference sequence). The CDR3 spans 16 residues. The V and J ends lost 0 bases and 6 bases, in that order; junction bases with no gene match: 5. This CDR3 is CATSRDPWTGGNIQYF. The part of the CDR3 DNA that was read is TGTGCCACCAGCAGAGATCCCTGGACAGGGGGAAACATT.

Concerning this clone: The read halts 3 residues ahead of the CDR3 end, with the missing end drawn from the germline J gene. The rearrangement links TRBV19 to TRBJ1-2; D call uncertain. The CDR3 has 14 amino acids. Germline V CDR1 and CDR2: LNHDA, SQIVND (reference sequence). The sequenced part of the CDR3 DNA is TGTGCCAGTAGTAGCAGGAACCTCTACAATGAC. The encoded protein is CASSSRNLYND. In full, the CDR3 reads CASSSRNLYNDYTF. Combining the CDR3 with reference TRBV19 and TRBJ1-2 gives the whole variable domain DGGITQSPKYLFRKEGQNVTLSCEQNLNHDAMYWYRQDPGQGLRLIYYSQIVNDFQKGDIAEGYSVSREKKESFPLTVTSAQKNPTAFYLCASSSRNLYNDYTFGSGTRLTVV.

A remark on this clone: The read terminates 3 residues before the CDR3 end, so the remaining end is supplied by the germline J gene. V gene TRBV5-1 combines with J gene TRBJ1-2, with TRBD1 matching 10 bases. Losses at the gene ends were 4 bases for V and 4 bases for J; bases not matched to a gene: 7. The length of the CDR3 is 15 residues. Germline V gene sequence: CDR1 SGHRS, CDR2 YFSETQ. CDR3 sequence: CASSLGGTGAYGYTF. The DNA read from the CDR3 is TGCGCCAGCAGCCTCGGGGGGACAGGGGCCTATGGC.

As concerns this clone: The read falls 3 residues short of the CDR3 end, and the missing part is taken from the germline J gene. This chain uses TRBV30 with TRBJ1-5; the match to TRBD1 covers 7 bases. Germline assignment: CDR1 GTSNPN and CDR2 SVGIG (reference sequence). There are 18 residues in the CDR3. The covered CDR3 bases are TGTGCCTGGAGTAATAAAGGGACAAGGGGGCTAGTCGCAGATCCC. Residues: CAWSNKGTRGLVADP. The CDR3 in full is CAWSNKGTRGLVADPQHF.

Of note for this clone: The DNA ends 3 residues before the CDR3 does, and the rest of the CDR3 is filled in from the germline J gene. The chain combines TRBV10-3 with TRBJ1-2, with 8 bases identical to TRBD1. The CDR3 extends over 14 amino acids. Germline CDR1 is ENHRY and CDR2 is SYGVKD. The CDR3 DNA, read in part, is TGTGCCATCAGTGCTTCCACAGGGGGTTACGGC. It yields the protein CAISASTGGYG. The entire CDR3 reads CAISASTGGYGYTF.

To note about this clone: The sequenced fragment ends 3 residues before the CDR3 boundary, so the rest is inferred from the germline J gene. The chain recombines TRBV7-6 with TRBJ2-3, with TRBD1 matching over 8 bases. CDR1 and CDR2 from the germline V gene are SGHVS and FNYEAQ. V gave up 5 bases and J gave up 5 bases; unmatched junction bases: 6. This CDR3 has 14 amino acids. The CDR3 bases that were read are TGTGCCAGCAGCCAGCTCAGGGGGCGAGATACG. Its translation: CASSQLRGRDT. From start to end, the CDR3 is CASSQLRGRDTQYF.

In regard to this clone: The read is 3 residues too short to cover the CDR3 end, so that end is filled in from the germline J gene. The V call is TRBV27, the J call TRBJ2-1; 8 positions agree with TRBD2. The CDR3 runs 18 residues. The germline V gene encodes CDR1 MNHEY and CDR2 SMNVEV (reference sequence). The V gene end was trimmed by 2 bases and the J gene end by 3 bases; junction bases not matched to a gene: 12. CDR3 loop: CASSLMRGAGGVYNEQFF. CDR3 bases read: TGTGCCAGCAGTTTAATGCGAGGTGCGGGAGGCGTCTACAATGAG.

As concerns this clone: The CDR3 is cut off 3 residues early in the read; its end comes from the germline J gene. The V gene is TRBV5-5, the J gene TRBJ1-4; D remains unclear. The CDR3 covers 15 residues. Germline lookup yields CDR1 SGHKS and CDR2 YYEKEE (reference sequence). V lost 6 bases and J lost 0, with 12 bases in between. The CDR3 loop is CASKFDTSTNEKLFF. The sequenced CDR3 bases are TGTGCCAGCAAATTTGACACTTCAACTAATGAAAAA.

With respect to this clone: The read ends 3 residues shy of where the CDR3 ends; the end is completed using the germline J gene. The chain employs TRBV6-2 or TRBV6-3 and TRBJ1-2, with D perhaps TRBD1 (6 bases). CDR3 size: 14 residues. In germline, CDR1 is MNHEY, CDR2 SVGEGT. V was pared by 5 bases and J by 1 base, with 11 bases between. CDR3 DNA (partial): TGTGCCAGCAGTCAGAGGGGGATTAACTATGGC. Encoded protein: CASSQRGINYG. The full CDR3 protein is CASSQRGINYGYTF.

In regard to this clone: The read falls 3 residues short of the CDR3 end, and the missing part is taken from the germline J gene. The chain recombines TRBV19 with TRBJ2-1, with 11 bases aligning to TRBD2. The CDR3 totals 15 residues. V gave up 4 bases and J gave up 8 bases; unmatched junction bases: 7. Germline CDR1 reads LNHDA; CDR2 reads SQIVND (reference sequence). The CDR3 sequence is CASSTRLAGRDEQFF. Incomplete CDR3 DNA: TGTGCCAGTAGTACCAGACTAGCGGGACGGGATGAG. The variable domain in full, with the rest retrieved from reference TRBV19 and TRBJ2-1, is DGGITQSPKYLFRKEGQNVTLSCEQNLNHDAMYWYRQDPGQGLRLIYYSQIVNDFQKGDIAEGYSVSREKKESFPLTVTSAQKNPTAFYLCASSTRLAGRDEQFFGPGTRLTVL.

With regard to this clone: The read ends 3 residues before the CDR3 terminus; that terminus is restored from the germline J gene. This chain joins TRBV30 and TRBJ1-4, with D perhaps TRBD1 (5 bases). Germline V gene data show CDR1 as GTSNPN and CDR2 as SVGIG (reference sequence). The CDR3 is made up of 16 amino acids. The covered CDR3 bases are TGTGCCTGGAGCGAAGCCGGGACTCCCAGGTACTCACCA. This codes for CAWSEAGTPRYSP. The entire CDR3 protein reads CAWSEAGTPRYSPLFF. The whole variable domain, remainder taken from reference TRBV30 and TRBJ1-4, is SQTIHQWPATLVQPVGSPLSLECTVEGTSNPNLYWYRQAAGRGLQLLFYSVGIGQISSEVPQNLSASRPQDRQFILSSKKLLLSDSGFYLCAWSEAGTPRYSPLFFGSGTQLSVL.

Details on this clone: Sequencing ends 3 residues short of the CDR3 end; the germline J gene provides the rest. This chain joins TRBV20-1 and TRBJ1-2, with D unclear. CDR3 length: 15 amino acids. V was clipped by 0 bases and J by 5 bases, with 16 bases between them. CDR1 and CDR2 (germline): DFQATT, SNEGSKA (reference sequence). The CDR3 is CSAREESRGQYGYTF. Partial CDR3 DNA: TGCAGTGCTAGAGAGGAGTCTCGCGGCCAATATGGC.

A remark on this clone: The missing CDR3 end, 3 residues past where the read stops, is filled in from the germline J gene. The chain employs TRBV30 and TRBJ2-3; a weak D match, TRBD1 (6 bases). This CDR3 has 14 amino acids. Germline CDR1 is GTSNPN and CDR2 is SVGIG (reference sequence). The DNA read from the CDR3 is TGTGCCTGGAGTGAGGGGGTGTACCAAGAGACG. This codes for CAWSEGVYQET. The CDR3 in full is CAWSEGVYQETQYF.

Turning to this clone: The read falls 3 residues short of the CDR3 end, and the missing part is taken from the germline J gene. This rearrangement joins TRBV5-1 to TRBJ2-7; TRBD2 agrees at 13 bases. Germline trimming cut 0 bases from V and 2 bases from J; bases unmatched to any gene: 2. Germline CDR1 and CDR2: SGHRS and YFSETQ. The length of the CDR3 is 16 residues. The CDR3 bases that were read are TGCGCCAGCAGCTTGGGACTAGCGGGAGGAACCTACGAG. Protein sequence: CASSLGLAGGTYE. The whole CDR3 reads CASSLGLAGGTYEQYF.

To note about this clone: The sequence runs out 3 residues before the end of the CDR3; the remainder is reconstructed from the germline J gene. The chain links TRBV7-2 to TRBJ1-2; weak D call: TRBD1 (6 bases). Trimming removed 5 bases at V and 5 bases at J, with 18 bases between. Germline V gene data show CDR1 as SGHTA and CDR2 as FQGNSA. This CDR3 has 15 amino acids. The CDR3 region is CASSPFGGAQYGYTF. The covered CDR3 bases are TGTGCCAGCAGCCCTTTTGGGGGGGCCCAGTATGGC.

As for this clone: The CDR3 goes on 3 residues after the read ends, and that part is filled in from the germline J gene. V and J are TRBV30 and TRBJ1-1; no clear D gene. There are 15 residues in the CDR3. The ends were cut back, 4 bases at V and 1 base at J, with 16 bases in the middle. Germline assignment: CDR1 GTSNPN and CDR2 SVGIG (reference sequence). CDR3 DNA, as far as it was read: TGTGCCTGGACCCCTCGCGGGTGGAGGAACACTGAA. This sequence encodes CAWTPRGWRNTE. The CDR3 as a whole reads CAWTPRGWRNTEAFF.

As concerns this clone: From the germline J gene comes the end of the CDR3, since the read stops 3 residues before it. The chain employs TRBV19 and TRBJ1-1; D is ambiguous. The CDR3 covers 15 residues. Per the germline V gene, CDR1 is LNHDA and CDR2 is SQIVND (reference sequence). V shed 6 bases and J shed 6 bases, with 20 bases lying between them. The CDR3 is CASREGPHHHAEAFF. The covered CDR3 bases are TGTGCCAGTAGGGAGGGCCCCCACCACCACGCTGAA.

About this clone itself: The read terminates 3 residues ahead of where the CDR3 ends, so the germline J gene completes it. This chain uses TRBV7-3 with TRBJ2-2; 7 bases are shared with TRBD2. This CDR3 has 16 residues. Germline V gene lookup returns CDR1 SGHTA and CDR2 FQGTGA. Germline trimming cut 5 bases from V and 5 bases from J; bases unmatched to any gene: 11. The CDR3 reads CASSAGLVGGTGELFF. CDR3 DNA (partial): TGTGCCAGCAGCGCCGGACTAGTCGGGGGGACCGGGGAG.